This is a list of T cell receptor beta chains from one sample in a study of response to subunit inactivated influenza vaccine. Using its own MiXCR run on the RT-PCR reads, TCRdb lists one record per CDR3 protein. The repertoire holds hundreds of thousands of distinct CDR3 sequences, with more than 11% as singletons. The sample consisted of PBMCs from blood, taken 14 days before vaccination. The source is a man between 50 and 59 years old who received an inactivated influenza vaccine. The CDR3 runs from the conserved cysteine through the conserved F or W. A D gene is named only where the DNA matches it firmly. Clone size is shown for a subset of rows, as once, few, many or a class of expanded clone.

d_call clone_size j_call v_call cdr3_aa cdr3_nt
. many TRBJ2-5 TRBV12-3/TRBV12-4 CASSSAAFDQYF TGTGCCAGCAGTTCCGCCGCTTTCGACCAGTACTTC
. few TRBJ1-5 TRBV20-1 CSARARGLLSNQPQHF TGCAGTGCTAGAGCCCGGGGACTACTCAGCAATCAGCCCCAGCATTTT
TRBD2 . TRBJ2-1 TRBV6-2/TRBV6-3 CASSYSPSGSVYEQFF TGTGCCAGCAGTTACTCACCTAGCGGGAGTGTCTATGAGCAGTTCTTC
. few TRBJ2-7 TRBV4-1 CASSDGQGKRGYEQYF TGCGCCAGCAGCGACGGACAGGGAAAGCGGGGGTACGAGCAGTACTTC
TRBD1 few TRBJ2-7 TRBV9 CASSSGTGKTYEQYF TGTGCCAGCAGCTCCGGGACAGGGAAGACCTACGAGCAGTACTTC
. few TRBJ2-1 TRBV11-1 CASSSGTSIFVVGNEQFF TGTGCCAGCAGCTCGGGGACGTCTATATTTGTTGTTGGCAATGAGCAGTTCTTC
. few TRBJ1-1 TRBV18 CASSENRDTEAFF TGTGCCAGCTCAGAAAACAGAGACACTGAAGCTTTCTTT
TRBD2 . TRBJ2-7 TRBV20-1 CSAFALAGTNYEQYF TGCAGTGCTTTTGCGCTAGCGGGGACAAACTACGAGCAGTACTTC
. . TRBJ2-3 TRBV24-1 CATPDRFTDTQYF TGTGCCACCCCTGACAGATTCACAGATACGCAGTATTTT
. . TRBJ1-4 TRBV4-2 CASSQASGDNEKLFF TGTGCCAGCAGCCAAGCTTCAGGTGATAATGAAAAACTGTTTTTT
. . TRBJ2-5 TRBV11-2 CASSLVSDETQYF TGTGCCAGCAGCTTAGTATCTGATGAGACCCAGTACTTC
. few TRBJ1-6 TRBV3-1 CASSQAGSNSPLHF TGTGCCAGCAGCCAGGCAGGTTCAAATTCACCCCTCCACTTT
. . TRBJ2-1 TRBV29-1 CSVEDSRRVREQFF TGCAGCGTTGAAGATAGTCGGCGGGTACGAGAGCAGTTCTTC
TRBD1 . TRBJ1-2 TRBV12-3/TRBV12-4 CASKRTGQYGYTF TGTGCCAGCAAAAGGACAGGGCAATATGGCTACACCTTC
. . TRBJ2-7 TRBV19 CASSVVDRGEQYF TGTGCCAGTAGTGTGGTCGATCGGGGCGAGCAGTACTTC
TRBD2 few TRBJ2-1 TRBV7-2 CASSRTSGGYEQFF TGTGCCAGCAGCCGGACTAGCGGGGGGTATGAGCAGTTCTTC
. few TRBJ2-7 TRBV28 CASSFPTGPPYEQYF TGTGCCAGCAGTTTTCCCACTGGGCCTCCGTACGAGCAGTACTTC
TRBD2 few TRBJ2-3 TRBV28 CASRPIAGVGPSSTDTQYF TGTGCCAGCAGACCCATAGCGGGGGTCGGTCCTTCTAGCACAGATACGCAGTATTTT
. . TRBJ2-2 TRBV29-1 CSVLSTGELFF TGCAGCGTCTTAAGTACCGGGGAGCTGTTTTTT
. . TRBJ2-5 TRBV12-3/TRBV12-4 CASTSLGGGETQYF TGTGCCAGCACCTCGTTGGGGGGAGGAGAGACCCAGTACTTC
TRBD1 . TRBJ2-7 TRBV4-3 CASSQKWGTDSLSYEQYF TGCGCCAGCAGCCAAAAATGGGGGACAGATTCTCTTTCCTACGAGCAGTACTTC
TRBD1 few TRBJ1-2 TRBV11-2 CASRRLQGAGDYGYTF TGTGCCAGCAGGCGACTCCAGGGGGCGGGAGACTATGGCTACACCTTC
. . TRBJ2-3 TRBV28 CASSNPGSAQGTQYF TGTGCCAGCAGTAACCCGGGCAGCGCCCAGGGTACGCAGTATTTT
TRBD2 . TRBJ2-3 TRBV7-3 CASSPGGRAQYF TGTGCCAGCAGCCCCGGTGGGAGGGCGCAGTATTTT
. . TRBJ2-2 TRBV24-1 CATNASTGELFF TGTGCCACCAATGCCTCTACCGGGGAGCTGTTTTTT
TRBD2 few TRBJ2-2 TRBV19 CASTLGTSGLRTGELFF TGTGCCAGTACCCTCGGGACTAGCGGCCTGAGGACCGGGGAGCTGTTTTTT
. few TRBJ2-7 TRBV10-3 CAISEIPEGEQYF TGTGCCATCAGTGAAATTCCCGAAGGGGAGCAGTACTTC
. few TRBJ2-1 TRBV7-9 CASSLGFRGVSHNEQFF TGTGCCAGCAGCTTAGGATTTAGGGGTGTCTCCCACAATGAGCAGTTCTTC
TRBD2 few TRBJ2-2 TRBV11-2 CASSPSAGVVLGELFF TGTGCCAGCAGCCCCTCGGCGGGGGTAGTGCTTGGGGAGCTGTTTTTT
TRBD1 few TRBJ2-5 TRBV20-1 CSARMPGGGLGETQYF TGCAGTGCTAGGATGCCAGGGGGCGGGCTAGGGGAGACCCAGTACTTC
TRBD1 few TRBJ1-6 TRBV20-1 CCARDLDRDRSYNSPLHF TGCTGTGCTAGAGACCTAGACAGGGATCGCTCCTATAATTCACCCCTCCACTTT
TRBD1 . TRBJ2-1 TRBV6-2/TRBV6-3 CASSEGAPSLNEQFF TGTGCCAGCAGTGAGGGGGCGCCGTCCCTTAATGAGCAGTTCTTC
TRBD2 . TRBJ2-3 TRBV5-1 CASSVGERGVHTDTQYF TGCGCCAGCAGCGTTGGCGAGCGGGGGGTCCACACAGATACGCAGTATTTT
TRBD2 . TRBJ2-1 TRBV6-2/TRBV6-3 CASSSGTSGNPGYNEQFF TGTGCCAGCAGTTCTGGGACTAGCGGGAACCCTGGCTACAATGAGCAGTTCTTC
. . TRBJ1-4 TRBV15 CATSREYIGEKLFF TGTGCCACCAGCAGAGAGTACATTGGCGAAAAACTGTTTTTT